This TCR beta chain appears in the sequencing data of a study of blood T cell repertoires in COVID-19 (dated by TCRdb to 2020 to 2022). Regarding the research as a whole: Collaborator samples came from the United States, Italy and Spain and covered acute and convalescent phases of COVID-19. Samples came from the ongoing ImmuneRACE study (first 160 participants) plus 1,254 subjects from 6 global collaborators. The prospective study material was composed of cDNA or gDNA derived from T cells, B-cell-depleted T cells, or PBMCs. Deeply sampled blood TCRbeta repertoires from subjects exposed to, actively infected with, or recovered from COVID-19 were included in the dataset. The repertoires were released in a freely available public database meant as a resource for research on the immune response to SARS-CoV-2. Where HLA class I and class II types were available, the types were taken from metadata supplied by the sample provider, not from assay-based typing. A de-identified subject ID, COVID-19 status, age in years and sex were almost always included in the sample metadata.

TCRbeta CDR3 regions were amplified from genomic DNA using the immunoSEQ Assay, a bias-controlled multiplex PCR. In the paper's pipeline: Nucleated cell counts per sample were estimated from amplification of reference gene primers within the assay. To quantify the absolute abundance of each unique TCRbeta CDR3 rearrangement, sequence reads were collapsed and filtered. For each sample, productive Simpson clonality was calculated by taking the square root of Simpson's diversity index across productive rearrangements. TCRdb obtained this table from immuneACCESS and retained in-frame rearrangements with V and J assigned. These tables miss some clones; where compared with another copy, unresolved V genes account for less than half of the shortfall, and the remainder is unexplained. The D gene and trimming were derived from the DNA, and the V and J assignments and clone size from that table. Across this sample there are around 160,000 clones, with approximately 90% seen only once. The leading ten clones occupy 1.2% of the sample.

Here is what the overall study found, with its caveats: Clinical and demographic metadata were provided uncurated, with the amount varying by source and participant.

Comment on this clone: The clone's antigen remains unknown. One base away there is no much larger clone; base qualities are not given.

Spanning cysteine to phenylalanine, the CDR3 consists of 14 amino acids. Only the CDR3 DNA stays, 42 bases, in frame from base 1. Relative to germline, V is 4 bases shorter and J is 7 bases shorter, with 14 bases between their ends. The germline V gene sets CDR1 to ENHRY and CDR2 to SYGVKD. Enrolling through a virtual design, the prospective study's participants ranged in age from roughly 18 to 89 years and lived across approximately 25 United States geographic areas. Cohort assignment in the prospective study relied on participant-reported clinical history from a screening survey and a study questionnaire. Each participant in the prospective study had whole blood, serum and a nasopharyngeal or oropharyngeal swab collected by mobile phlebotomists. Additional blood draws and questionnaires over an approximately two-month period could optionally be provided by prospective study participants. Before DNA extraction, prospective study blood samples were shipped either frozen or at room temperature.

What was sequenced was PBMCs or T cells enriched from blood (not recorded which). This TCR was sampled from a woman aged 25-40 years with acute COVID-19. The sequence is built from TRBV10-3 and TRBJ2-1, with no reliable assignment of the D segment. The sequenced DNA: TGTGCCATCAGTGTATCGAATCTGGAGAATGAGCAGTTCTTC. This yields the protein CAISVSNLENEQFF.